The 14 T cell receptor beta chains presented below share a single source sample, sequenced in a study of Ad26.COV2.S vaccination and SARS-CoV-2 variants. The sample's treatment: around 19 received Ad26.COV2.S at low or high dose, single or two shots; several received placebo; per-sample allocation not given. Day 63 following the first vaccine or placebo injection was when the samples were taken. Profiled with immunoSEQ multiplex PCR; TCRdb holds only in-frame clones, not every one. The profile covers 300,000 to 350,000 clones, with roughly 90% appearing a single time and 4.5% to 7% taken by the ten largest. Sequences were derived from peripheral blood, sampled in a trial of Ad26.COV2.S vaccine versus placebo. The receptors were sampled from a person aged 18-65 years who received the Ad26.COV2.S COVID-19 vaccine or a placebo.

J is TRBJ1-5 and V is TRBV18; the match to TRBD1 covers 10 bases. Germline-derived CDR1 and CDR2 are KGHSH and LQKENI. The CDR3 has 19 residues. The V gene end was trimmed by 0 bases and the J gene end by 4 bases; junction bases not matched to a gene: 12. The chain's CDR3 is CASSPPGTGDPLGNQPQHF. As DNA, the CDR3 is TGTGCCAGCTCACCACCCGGGACAGGGGACCCGCTGGGGAATCAGCCCCAGCATTTT.

The chain uses TRBV5-6 and TRBJ1-1, with D uncertain. V was clipped by 4 bases and J by 6 bases, with 16 bases between them. The length of the CDR3 is 14 residues. Per the germline V gene, CDR1 is SGHDT and CDR2 is YYEEEE. CDR3 nucleotides: TGTGCCAGCAGCCTCGACTCTACAGCCCCTGAAGCTTTCTTT. Translated: CASSLDSTAPEAFF.

As regards this clone: The same CDR3 also results from other DNA sequences found in this sample. The rearrangement uses TRBV7-7 and TRBJ2-1; 10 nucleotides line up with TRBD1. Germline V gives CDR1 SSHAT, CDR2 FNYEAQ (reference sequence). CDR3 length: 15 residues. Trimming at V came to 5 bases and at J to 1 base, leaving 2 bases not matched to a gene. Here the CDR3 reads CASSPGQGSYNEQFF. The CDR3 DNA follows: TGTGCCAGCAGCCCGGGACAGGGGTCCTACAATGAGCAGTTCTTC.

This chain links TRBV9 with TRBJ1-5, with D possibly matching TRBD1 (5 bases). Deletions cut 5 bases from V and 0 bases from J, with 15 bases between. The CDR3 has 16 residues. Per germline, CDR1 SGDLS and CDR2 YYNGEE. The CDR3 protein is CASSLGDGNSNQPQHF. CDR3 coding DNA: TGTGCCAGCAGTCTAGGGGACGGTAATAGCAATCAGCCCCAGCATTTT.

V is TRBV18 and J is TRBJ1-3; D remains unclear. The germline V gene encodes CDR1 KGHSH and CDR2 LQKENI. This CDR3 region has 13 residues. V was clipped by 0 bases and J by 4 bases, with 4 bases between them. The DNA of the CDR3 is TGTGCCAGCTCACCACCGACCGGAAACACCATATATTTT. Its translation: CASSPPTGNTIYF.

The V call is TRBV9, the J call TRBJ1-2; D is unclear. Germline V gene sequence: CDR1 SGDLS, CDR2 YYNGEE. Trimming removed 0 bases at V and 4 bases at J, with 22 bases between. The CDR3 is 18 residues long. The CDR3 is CASSVEGNLFGTFYGYTF. CDR3 bases: TGTGCCAGCAGCGTAGAGGGTAACCTCTTCGGCACCTTCTATGGCTACACCTTC. The full variable domain, rest sourced from reference TRBV9 and TRBJ1-2, is DSGVTQTPKHLITATGQRVTLRCSPRSGDLSVYWYQQSLDQGLQFLIQYYNGEERAKGNILERFSAQQFPDLHSELNLSSLELGDSALYFCASSVEGNLFGTFYGYTFGSGTRLTVV.

CDR3 DNA sequence: TGTGCCAGCAGCCAATTAGCGGGGGAGAACACTGAAGCTTTCTTT. Protein: CASSQLAGENTEAFF. This rearrangement joins TRBV3-1 (or the pseudogene TRBV3-2) to TRBJ1-1, with D possibly being TRBD1 (5 bases). Looked up from germline, CDR1 is LGHDT and CDR2 is YNNKEL (reference sequence). V lost 2 bases and J 1 base, leaving 11 bases between the germline ends. CDR3 length: 15 amino acids.

This rearrangement joins TRBV27 to TRBJ1-2, with 9 bases identical to TRBD1. Per the germline V gene, CDR1 is MNHEY and CDR2 is SMNVEV (reference sequence). V lost 0 bases and J lost 8; bases outside the gene matches: 7. CDR3 size: 15 residues. The CDR3 region is CASSLSTGGAGGYTF. The CDR3 DNA reads TGTGCCAGCAGTTTATCGACAGGGGGAGCGGGAGGCTACACCTTC.

V is TRBV18 and J is TRBJ2-5; 7 nucleotides match TRBD1. Germline trimming cut 3 bases from V and 4 bases from J; bases unmatched to any gene: 5. This CDR3 comprises 14 residues. The germline CDR1 and CDR2 sequences are KGHSH and LQKENI. The CDR3 loop is CASSPWTGGETQYF. The CDR3 region has the DNA TGTGCCAGCTCACCCTGGACAGGAGGAGAGACCCAGTACTTC.

The V and J genes are TRBV6-5 and TRBJ2-1, with D possibly being TRBD2 (5 bases). Trimming left V 0 bases short and J 7 bases short, with 10 bases between. Germline CDR1 is MNHEY and CDR2 is SVGAGI. This CDR3 comprises 14 residues. The CDR3 is CASSYSNRGNEQFF. Here the CDR3 DNA reads TGTGCCAGCAGTTACTCGAACCGAGGGAATGAGCAGTTCTTC.

The chain couples TRBV6-2 or TRBV6-3 to TRBJ1-2, with 10 bases fitting TRBD1. V trimming: 4 bases; J trimming: 8 bases; junction bases outside the gene matches: 4. Germline V CDR1 and CDR2: MNHEY, SVGEGT. The CDR3 totals 13 residues. In DNA, the CDR3 is TGTGCCAGCAGTTTCGGGACAGGGGTAGGCTACACCTTC. It translates to CASSFGTGVGYTF.

This rearrangement joins TRBV4-1 to TRBJ2-1; TRBD2 agrees at 10 bases. Germline values: CDR1 MGHRA, CDR2 YSYEKL. There are 17 residues in the CDR3. V lost 2 bases to trimming and J lost 8 bases; unmatched junction nucleotides: 12. CDR3 sequence reads: CASSQPTLAGAWDEQFF. The CDR3 bases are TGCGCCAGCAGCCAACCCACTCTAGCGGGAGCTTGGGATGAGCAGTTCTTC.

V is TRBV12-3 or TRBV12-4 and J is TRBJ2-5; D not resolved. There are 13 residues in the CDR3. Trimming took 8 bases from V and 2 from J, leaving 12 bases between them. The CDR3 DNA follows: TGTGCCAGCGCCAGCTCCACTCAAGAGACCCAGTACTTC. Its translation is CASASSTQETQYF.

The V call is TRBV3-1 (or the pseudogene TRBV3-2), the J call TRBJ2-4, with 7 bases that match TRBD2. The trim removed 1 base at V and 0 bases at J, leaving 15 bases unmatched. Germline V gene data show CDR1 as LGHDT and CDR2 as YNNKEL (reference sequence). CDR3 length: 20 amino acids. CDR3 sequence: CASSQAGGFIALGAKNIQYF. The CDR3, as DNA: TGTGCCAGCAGCCAAGCCGGGGGGTTCATTGCCCTCGGAGCCAAAAACATTCAGTACTTC.